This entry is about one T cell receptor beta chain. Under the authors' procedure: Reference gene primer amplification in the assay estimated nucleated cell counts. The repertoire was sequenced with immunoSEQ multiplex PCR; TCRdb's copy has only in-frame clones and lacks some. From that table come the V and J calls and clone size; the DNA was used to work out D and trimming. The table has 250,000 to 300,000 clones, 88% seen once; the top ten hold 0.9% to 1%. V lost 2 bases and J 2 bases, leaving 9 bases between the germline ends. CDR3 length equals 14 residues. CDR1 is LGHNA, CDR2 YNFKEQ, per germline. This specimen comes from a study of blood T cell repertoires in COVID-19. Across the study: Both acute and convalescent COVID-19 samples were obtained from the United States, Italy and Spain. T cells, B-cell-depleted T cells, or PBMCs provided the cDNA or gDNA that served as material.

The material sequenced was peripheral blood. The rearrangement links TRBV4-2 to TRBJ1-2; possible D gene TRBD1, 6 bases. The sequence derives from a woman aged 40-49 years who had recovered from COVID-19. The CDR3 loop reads CASSQHGQNYGYTF. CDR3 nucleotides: TGTGCCAGCAGCCAACACGGACAGAACTATGGCTACACCTTC.